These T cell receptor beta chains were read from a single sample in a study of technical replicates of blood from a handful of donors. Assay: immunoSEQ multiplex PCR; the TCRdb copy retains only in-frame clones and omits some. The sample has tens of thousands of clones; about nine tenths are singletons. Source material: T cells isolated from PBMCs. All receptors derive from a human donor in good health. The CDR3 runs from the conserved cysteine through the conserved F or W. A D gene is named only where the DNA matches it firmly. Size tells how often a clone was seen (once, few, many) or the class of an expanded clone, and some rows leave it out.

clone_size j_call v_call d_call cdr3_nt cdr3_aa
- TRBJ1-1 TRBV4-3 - TGCGCCAGCAGCACAGGGACCCACCCTGAAGCTTTCTTT CASSTGTHPEAFF
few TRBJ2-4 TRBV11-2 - TGTGCCAGCAGCTTAGGTACATTACAGTACTTC CASSLGTLQYF
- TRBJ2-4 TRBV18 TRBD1 TGTGCCAGCTCACCTAACTGGGACAGCCAAGTCAAAAACATTCAGTACTTC CASSPNWDSQVKNIQYF
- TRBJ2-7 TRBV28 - TGTGCCAGCAGTCCCGACAGGGAGGTAACCTACGAGCAGTACTTC CASSPDREVTYEQYF
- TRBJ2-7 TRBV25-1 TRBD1 TGTGCCAGCAGGGCAGGGGGCAGTTTTTACGAGCAGTACTTC CASRAGGSFYEQYF
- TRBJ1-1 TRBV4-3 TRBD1 TGCGCCAGCAGCCCAAACGCAGGGGGCTTGATGAACACTGAAGCTTTCTTT CASSPNAGGLMNTEAFF
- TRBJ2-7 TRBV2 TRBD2 TGTGCCAGCATTCCACTAGCGGGGGACTCCTACGAGCAGTACTTC CASIPLAGDSYEQYF
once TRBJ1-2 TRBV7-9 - TGTGCCAGCAGCACCTTTAGGGGCGGCTACACCTTC CASSTFRGGYTF
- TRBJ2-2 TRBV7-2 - TGTGCCAGCAGCTTATTAGCAGGGTTAACCACCGGGGAGCTGTTTTTT CASSLLAGLTTGELFF
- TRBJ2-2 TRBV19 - TGTGCCAGTAGTTGGTCCCTAGCCCAACCCCCCGAGCACACCGGGGAGCTGTTTTTT CASSWSLAQPPEHTGELFF
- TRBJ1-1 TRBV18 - TGTGCCAGCTCACCCAGAGAAGCGACGAACACTGAAGCTTTCTTT CASSPREATNTEAFF
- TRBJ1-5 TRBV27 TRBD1 TGTGCCAGCAGTCCGAGACAGGGAACAGGCAATCAGCCCCAGCATTTT CASSPRQGTGNQPQHF
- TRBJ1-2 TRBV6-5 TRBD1 TGTGCCAGCAGTTACTCGGACAGGCTGGCTAACTATGGCTACACCTTC CASSYSDRLANYGYTF
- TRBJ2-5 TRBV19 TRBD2 TGTGCCAGTACTGTGGGCGGGGGAGAGACCCAGTACTTC CASTVGGGETQYF
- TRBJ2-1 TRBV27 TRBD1 TGTGCCAGCAGTTTCGGACAGGGGTACAATGAGCAGTTCTTC CASSFGQGYNEQFF
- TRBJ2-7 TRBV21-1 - TGTGCCAGCAGCAAACCAGCCTACGAGCAGTACTTC CASSKPAYEQYF
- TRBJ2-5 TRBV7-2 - TGTGCCAGCAGCTTAGCGTGGCAGGGCGGCGAGACCCAGTACTTC CASSLAWQGGETQYF
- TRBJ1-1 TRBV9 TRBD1 TGTGCCAGCAGCGTAGGTCTAACCCAGGGGGCCAGCACTGAAGCTTTCTTT CASSVGLTQGASTEAFF
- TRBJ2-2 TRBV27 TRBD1 TGTGCCAGCAGTCCGACAGGGGTCGGGGAGCTGTTTTTT CASSPTGVGELFF
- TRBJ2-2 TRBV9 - TGTGCCAGCAGCGTAGCTATCGGGACCGGGGAGCTGTTTTTT CASSVAIGTGELFF
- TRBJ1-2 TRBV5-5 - TGTGCCAGCAGCTTTCCAGGGAATAACTATGGCTACACCTTC CASSFPGNNYGYTF
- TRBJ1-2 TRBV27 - TGTGCCAGCAGTGGGCGGGATTTTCAAGGCTACACCTTC CASSGRDFQGYTF
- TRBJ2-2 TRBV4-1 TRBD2 TGCGCCAGCAGCCAAGGGCTACTAGCGGGAGGTCAGACCGGGGAGCTGTTTTTT CASSQGLLAGGQTGELFF
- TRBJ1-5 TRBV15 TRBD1 TGTGCCACCGGACACAGGGGGCGAGACCAGCCCCAGCATTTT CATGHRGRDQPQHF
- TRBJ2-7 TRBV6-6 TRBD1 TGTGCCAGCAATCTACCGGGACAGGGTTCCTACGAGCAGTACTTC CASNLPGQGSYEQYF
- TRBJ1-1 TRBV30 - TGTGCCTGGATGCGGGGGGCGTTCACTGAAGCTTTCTTT CAWMRGAFTEAFF
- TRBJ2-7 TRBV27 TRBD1 TGTGCCAGCAGTTTGGGGGGACAGGGATTCTACGAGCAGTACTTC CASSLGGQGFYEQYF
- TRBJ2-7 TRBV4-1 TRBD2 TGCGCCAGCAGCCAAGAATCGACTAGCGGTCGATACGAGCAGTACTTC CASSQESTSGRYEQYF
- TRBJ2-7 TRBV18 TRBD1 TGTGCCAGCTCACCACAGGGGGCGGACGAGCAGTACTTC CASSPQGADEQYF
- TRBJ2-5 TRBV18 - TGTGCCAGCTCACCGTCAGGGTACGAGACCCAGTACTTC CASSPSGYETQYF
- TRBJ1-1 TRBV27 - TGTGCCAGCAGTTTAATGCCACATCCGAACACTGAAGCTTTCTTT CASSLMPHPNTEAFF